These 22 T cell receptor beta chains came from one sample sequenced in a study of identical twins. MiXCR, run by TCRdb on the 5' RACE reads, gives a single entry per CDR3 protein. This sample has around 530,000 distinct CDR3 sequences, with 12% to 15% found just once. These data also featured in a second study, about yellow fever vaccine responses in identical twins.

Sample: CD4+ T cells sorted from blood. The receptor set was obtained from a woman aged 18-30 years in good health.

In this sample, this clonotype turned up many times. The chain is built from TRBV7-2 and TRBJ2-7, with D tentatively TRBD1 (6 bases). The CDR3 is 14 residues long. The germline V and J ends were trimmed by 6 bases and 5 bases, with 17 bases remaining between them. CDR1 SGHTA and CDR2 FQGNSA come from the germline V gene. As DNA, the CDR3 is TGTGCCAGCAGTCTTAAACAGGGTTTCGACGAGCAGTACGTC. It specifies CASSLKQGFDEQYV.

This chain uses TRBV5-5 with TRBJ2-7, with a tentative D call TRBD1 (6 bases). The germline gives CDR1 SGHKS, CDR2 YYEKEE (reference sequence). V gave up 4 bases and J gave up 4 bases, with 9 bases separating them. The CDR3 length is 12 residues. DNA of the CDR3: TGTGCCAGCAGCAAAGACAGGTACGAGCAGTACGTC. Translated: CASSKDRYEQYV.

CDR3 protein: CASSLRPGATYEQYF. The CDR3 region has the DNA TGTGCCAGCAGTTTAAGGCCAGGGGCTACCTACGAGCAGTACTTC. This chain links TRBV12-3 or TRBV12-4 with TRBJ2-7; weak D call: TRBD1 (6 bases). The CDR3 extends over 15 amino acids. V was clipped by 2 bases and J by 2 bases, with 13 bases between them.

V usage is TRBV6-5 and J usage is TRBJ2-7, with TRBD1 matching 9 bases. Looked up from germline, CDR1 is MNHEY and CDR2 is SVGAGI. Trimming took 2 bases from V and 3 from J; bases not matched to a gene: 5. This CDR3 has 15 amino acids. The DNA of the CDR3 is TGTGCCAGCAGTTACCCGGACAGGGGAATCTACGAGCAGTACTTC. Translated: CASSYPDRGIYEQYF.

This clonotype was detected a few times. V is TRBV11-2 and J is TRBJ2-3, with 9 bases fitting TRBD2. The CDR3 has 17 residues. Per germline, CDR1 SGHAT and CDR2 FQNNGV. Trimming took 0 bases from V and 4 from J; bases not matched to a gene: 8. The CDR3 spells CASSLDFAGGRPDTQYF. The CDR3 region has the DNA TGTGCCAGCAGCTTAGATTTTGCGGGGGGGCGCCCAGATACGCAGTATTTT.

V gene TRBV12-3 or TRBV12-4 combines with J gene TRBJ2-1; TRBD2 is a possible D gene (6 bases). The CDR3 has 13 residues. V was cut by 6 bases and J by 15 bases, with 21 bases left in between. The CDR3 bases are TGTGCCAGCAGCATGGCTTTACTAGCTGGCTCGTTCTTC. This codes for CASSMALLAGSFF.

This clonotype was seen ten or more times. The chain recombines TRBV5-1 with TRBJ2-2; no clear D gene. Trimming shortened V by 4 bases and J by 0 bases, and 4 bases separated the two germline ends. Looked up from germline, CDR1 is SGHRS and CDR2 is YFSETQ. The CDR3 sequence is 13 residues long. CDR3 in amino acids: CASSVPNTGELFF. The CDR3, as DNA: TGCGCCAGCAGCGTCCCGAACACCGGGGAGCTGTTTTTT.

The rearrangement uses TRBV7-9 and TRBJ2-1, with D possibly being TRBD2 (6 bases). V was shortened by 5 bases and J by 6 bases, with 17 bases between the two germline ends. The germline V gene encodes CDR1 SEHNR and CDR2 FQNEAQ (reference sequence). The CDR3 is 15 amino acids. CDR3 loop: CASSPAGLLGNEQFF. CDR3 sequence (DNA): TGTGCCAGCAGCCCCGCGGGGCTTCTCGGCAATGAGCAGTTCTTC.

This clonotype was recorded a few times. This chain connects TRBV2 to TRBJ1-2; no definite D call. V lost 3 bases and J 5 bases, leaving 13 bases between the germline ends. CDR3 length: 14 amino acids. Germline CDR1 and CDR2: SNHLY and FYNNEI. CDR3 nucleotides: TGTGCCAGCAGTGAGGGGTACAAAGGTTATGGCTACACCTTC. Its translation is CASSEGYKGYGYTF.

The rearrangement links TRBV4-1 to TRBJ2-1; 8 positions agree with TRBD2. Unmatched junction bases numbered 5, after V lost 2 bases and J lost 5 bases. The CDR3 totals 15 residues. Germline V gene sequence: CDR1 MGHRA, CDR2 YSYEKL. CDR3 region: CASSQSSGTNNEQFF. The CDR3 DNA sequence: TGCGCCAGCAGCCAAAGTAGCGGGACAAACAATGAGCAGTTCTTC.

This clonotype turned up a few times. This sequence joins TRBV12-3 or TRBV12-4 and TRBJ1-2; TRBD1 might be the D (5 bases). V lost 3 bases, J lost 8 bases, and 10 bases lay in between. This CDR3 has 12 amino acids. In DNA form, the CDR3 reads TGTGCCAGCAGTTTTGAGGGGTTGGGCTACACCTTC. This translates into CASSFEGLGYTF.

The chain links TRBV5-1 to TRBJ2-1; D possibly corresponds to TRBD2 (5 bases). The CDR3 sequence is 13 residues long. Germline V gene data show CDR1 as SGHRS and CDR2 as YFSETQ. Trimming left V 4 bases short and J 7 bases short, with 12 bases between. CDR3 DNA: TGCGCCAGCAGCGAACAGACTAATAATGAGCAGTTCTTC. Amino acids: CASSEQTNNEQFF.

This clonotype has more than one count but fewer than ten. V usage is TRBV5-1 and J usage is TRBJ2-1; possibly TRBD1 or TRBD2 for D (5 bases each). The CDR3 totals 18 residues. V lost 4 bases and J lost 1, with 21 bases in between. Germline V CDR1 and CDR2: SGHRS, YFSETQ. CDR3: CASSPLGTRERSYNEQFF. In nucleotides, the CDR3 is TGCGCCAGCAGCCCCCTCGGGACCCGCGAGCGTTCCTACAATGAGCAGTTCTTC.

The V gene is TRBV10-3, the J gene TRBJ1-1, with 7 bases aligning to TRBD1. This CDR3 spans 14 amino acids. Trimming took 8 bases from V and 0 from J; bases not matched to a gene: 6. CDR1 and CDR2 (germline): ENHRY, SYGVKD. CDR3 nucleotides: TGTGCCATCCGAAGGGACAGTATGAACACTGAAGCTTTCTTT. Its translation is CAIRRDSMNTEAFF.

Ten or more counts support this clonotype. The chain combines TRBV5-1 with TRBJ2-1; D is possibly TRBD1 or TRBD2 (5 bases each). The CDR3 length is 15 residues. Trimming took 3 bases from V and 4 from J, leaving 14 bases between them. Germline V gene sequence: CDR1 SGHRS, CDR2 YFSETQ. CDR3 amino acids: CASSSGAGSYNEQFF. For the CDR3, the DNA is TGCGCCAGCAGCTCCGGGGCCGGGTCGTACAATGAGCAGTTCTTC.

This clonotype has only a few counts. The gene calls are TRBV27 and TRBJ2-1; 10 bases are shared with TRBD2. CDR1 is MNHEY, CDR2 SMNVEV, per germline (reference sequence). The V gene end was trimmed by 3 bases and the J gene end by 8 bases; junction bases not matched to a gene: 10. The CDR3 length is 16 residues. The CDR3 here is CASSFRGASGSHEQFF. The CDR3 bases are TGTGCCAGCAGTTTTCGGGGGGCTAGCGGGAGCCATGAGCAGTTCTTC.

The genes are TRBV5-1 and TRBJ2-1; D not certain. Per the germline V gene, CDR1 is SGHRS and CDR2 is YFSETQ. V lost 0 bases, J lost 6 bases, and 10 bases lay in between. CDR3 length equals 14 residues. CDR3 residues: CASSLGPGPNEQFF. DNA for the CDR3: TGCGCCAGCAGCTTGGGTCCGGGTCCCAATGAGCAGTTCTTC.

This clonotype appeared a few times. The chain is built from TRBV7-8 and TRBJ1-1, with no clear D. The germline V gene has CDR1 SGHVS and CDR2 FQNEAQ. The CDR3 covers 15 residues. V was shortened by 0 bases and J by 1 base, with 9 bases between the two germline ends. CDR3 protein: CASSLARGENTEAFF. DNA of the CDR3: TGTGCCAGCAGCTTAGCGCGGGGAGAGAACACTGAAGCTTTCTTT.

This clonotype was found once. One base away lies a much larger clone, so this may be a sequencing read error. The V gene is TRBV12-3 or TRBV12-4, the J gene TRBJ2-7; D assignment may be TRBD1 or TRBD2 (5 bases each). This CDR3 has 13 residues. CDR3 in amino acids: CASTLGANYAQYV. CDR3 DNA sequence: TGTGCCAGCACCCTCGGGGCCAACTACGCGCAGTACGTC.

This chain uses TRBV20-1 with TRBJ2-1; 10 nucleotides match TRBD2. The junction had 7 bases not matched to a gene; V was cut back by 4 bases and J by 4 bases. The CDR3 length is 15 residues. Germline V gene sequence: CDR1 DFQATT, CDR2 SNEGSKA (reference sequence). The CDR3 sequence: CSAMTLAGVYNEQFF. Written as DNA, the CDR3 is TGCAGTGCTATGACGCTAGCGGGGGTTTACAATGAGCAGTTCTTC.

The chain links TRBV12-3 or TRBV12-4 to TRBJ1-1, with D maybe TRBD1 (6 bases). The CDR3 is 16 residues long. Trimming stripped 2 bases from V and 4 bases from J, with 17 bases between. The CDR3, as DNA: TGTGCCAGCAGTTTATTCGGGGGGGCCCGTGCCACTGAAGCTTTCTTT. It is translated as CASSLFGGARATEAFF.

This clonotype was counted at least ten times. The chain recombines TRBV7-9 with TRBJ2-5; a weak D match, TRBD1 (5 bases). The CDR3 runs to 15 residues. In germline, CDR1 is SEHNR, CDR2 FQNEAQ (reference sequence). Trimming cost V 7 bases and J 5 bases, with 20 bases left between them. The CDR3 spells CASTVTNRFSETQYF. CDR3 bases: TGTGCCAGCACCGTCACAAACAGGTTTTCGGAGACCCAGTACTTC.